This T cell receptor beta chain comes out of a study of blood T cells in healthy people across ages (dated by TCRdb to the mid-2010s). As for the study more broadly: Template switching captured roughly one uniquely barcoded TCR beta cDNA molecule per two T cells in model experiments. Two additional independent replicas of 1 million unique cDNA reads from the same blood draw were analyzed for two donors (one aged 18 to 30 and one aged 80 or older). The study measured age-related changes in TCR beta repertoire diversity using deep sequencing normalized with unique cDNA molecular identifiers. To avoid experimental bias, donors of different ages were spread randomly across the sequencing lanes. Donors were grouped into four age groups: young (average about 15 years), middle-aged (39), aged (roughly 62) and long-lived (about 89).

Points on this clonotype: The specificity of this receptor is unknown. Base qualities are missing; no much larger clone stands one base away.

The donors were some 39 Caucasian individuals from Russia, aged roughly 6 to 100 years, who were systemically healthy. Approximately 10 milliliters of peripheral blood were collected from each donor into EDTA-treated Vacutainer tubes. PBMCs were isolated by Ficoll-Paque density-gradient centrifugation, with at least 6.5 million obtained per sample. Total RNA was extracted from PBMCs with Trizol reagent, with at least 5.5 micrograms obtained per sample. Naive CD45RAhigh/CD27high T cell percentages were measured by flow cytometry on a PBMC aliquot from every donor. The library was obtained by 5' RACE. Sequenced using an Illumina HiSeq 2500. The second PCR ran for about 6 to 12 cycles and used a J-beta primer mix along with a sample-barcoded 5' primer. A template-switch 5' adaptor carrying 12 random nucleotides introduced a unique molecular identifier onto each TCR beta cDNA molecule. At least 2.5 million CDR3-containing paired-end reads were obtained from each sample. First-strand cDNA synthesis was performed from all RNA using the Mint cDNA synthesis kit, with priming by a TRBC-specific oligonucleotide. After uracil-DNA glycosylase treatment, a first 18-cycle PCR used universal primers M1SS and BC2_uni_R on all cDNA. The study's own analysis went as follows. Normalization of each sample was performed by random selection of 1 million high-quality reads, each carrying a distinct molecular identifier. Instead of being binned into consensus sequences, reads that shared molecular identifiers were thrown out. MiTCR, run with a Q25 quality threshold and the strictest error-elimination algorithm, handled CDR3 identification, clonotype clustering and error correction. A nonparametric unseen species model with Euler transformation was used to estimate lower-bound total TCR beta diversity. Using fastp at Q25 and MiXCR, TCRdb reprocessed the public reads and kept productive beta chains. Every entry covers one CDR3 protein and lists the most common genes and DNA from its rows. TCRdb's processing, not the authors' own work, is the source of the V and J calls. The sample contains approximately 790,000 distinct CDR3 sequences, 62% of them found a single time. The ten largest clones capture 25% to 30% of the sample.

From cysteine to phenylalanine, the CDR3 is 15 amino acids long. Solely the CDR3 DNA is kept, with 45 bases framed from the first base. For CDR1 and CDR2, the germline V gene lists SNHLY and FYNNEI. The junction shows trimming of 5 bases on V and 13 bases on J, plus 24 bases between the germline ends. The study at large found these results: Conclusive comparison of naive and antigen-experienced compartments was prevented by the profiling of bulk unsorted PBMCs. Estimates of total diversity based on one million sequenced T cells were regarded as lower bounds and as underestimates. The long-lived group showed more naive CD4+ T cells, fewer expanded clones and increased TCR diversity than the aged group, suggesting age selection. The CMV infection status of donors was not known, potentially confounding age-related changes in expanded clonotypes. Observed TCR beta diversity per million T cells fell roughly linearly with age, and a significant reduction was already apparent by age around 40. The percentage of naive T cells measured by flow cytometry correlated strongly with observed TCR beta diversity.

Sequences were obtained from blood. The TCR sequence derives from a man aged 25 to 40 in good health. This chain is built from TRBV2 and TRBJ2-1; TRBD2 is perhaps the D gene, given 6 matching bases. The CDR3 protein sequence reads: CASSYRDSPGETQFF. The sequenced DNA is TGTGCCAGCAGTTACCGGGACTCCCCCGGGGAGACCCAGTTCTTC.